This entry lists 17 T cell receptor beta chains sequenced from one sample in a study of CD8 T cells in ankylosing spondylitis. Regarding the study as a whole: Characteristic, it appeared, of ankylosing spondylitis blood was a TCR beta motif of eight highly homologous variants.

No antigen has been assigned to these receptors. TCRdb re-analysed the 5' RACE reads in MiXCR, keeping a single row per CDR3 protein. The table has approximately 500,000 distinct CDR3 sequences, about an eighth seen once. The specimen was blood, either unsorted or a sorted T cell fraction (not recorded which). The receptors were gathered from a male donor with ankylosing spondylitis.

Only a few counts were recorded for this clonotype. The J gene is TRBJ2-1, the V gene TRBV20-1; TRBD2 aligns across 11 bases. V lost 3 bases to trimming and J lost 5 bases; unmatched junction nucleotides: 9. The germline V gene has CDR1 DFQATT and CDR2 SNEGSKA (reference sequence). The CDR3 totals 16 residues. CDR3 in amino acids: CSASNPGLAVHNEQFF. The CDR3 nucleotides read TGCAGTGCTAGCAACCCGGGACTAGCGGTCCACAATGAGCAGTTCTTC.

The chain uses TRBV29-1 and TRBJ2-5; no clear D gene. The CDR3 is 12 amino acids. Trimming shortened V by 1 base and J by 2 bases, and 5 bases separated the two germline ends. Germline V gives CDR1 SQVTM, CDR2 ANQGSEA. In DNA form, the CDR3 reads TGCAGCGTTGAAGGGCAGCAAGAGACCCAGTACTTC. It encodes CSVEGQQETQYF.

The rearrangement uses TRBV29-1 and TRBJ2-5, with no clear D. CDR3 size: 10 residues. CDR1 and CDR2 (germline): SQVTM, ANQGSEA. Trimming removed 7 bases at V and 4 bases at J, with 7 bases between. The CDR3 bases are TGCAGCGCCCTTGGAGAGACCCAGTACTTC. It encodes CSALGETQYF.

As to this clonotype: Germline is not matched at one junction end, which may reflect a read error. The chain has TRBV7-2 and TRBJ1-1; D gene uncertain. This CDR3 has 13 amino acids. Germline CDR1 reads SGHTA; CDR2 reads FQGNSA. CDR3 residues: CAGSFRQNTEAFF. The CDR3 nucleotides are TGTGCCGGCAGCTTCAGACAGAACACTGAAGCTTTCTTT.

The V and J genes are TRBV3-1 and TRBJ2-1; the match to TRBD2 covers 10 bases. The germline gives CDR1 LGHDT, CDR2 YNNKEL (reference sequence). V was clipped by 4 bases and J by 4 bases; unmatched bases: 7. CDR3 length: 16 residues. The CDR3 coding sequence is TGTGCCAGCAGCCCTTGGACTAGCGGAGTTTACAATGAGCAGTTCTTC. It translates to CASSPWTSGVYNEQFF.

This clonotype has a count of ten or more. V and J are TRBV25-1 and TRBJ2-5, with a possible D match to TRBD2 (6 bases). CDR3 size: 13 residues. CDR1 is MGHDK, CDR2 SYGVNS, per germline. Trimming stripped 3 bases from V and 6 bases from J, with 11 bases between. The CDR3 region has the DNA TGTGCCAGCAGTGAGGCGGGAAGAAAGACCCAGTACTTC. It specifies CASSEAGRKTQYF.

The chain links TRBV6-6 to TRBJ1-1, with D unresolved. Trimming left V 4 bases short and J 4 bases short, with 10 bases between. CDR3 length: 13 amino acids. Germline V gives CDR1 MNHNY, CDR2 SVGAGI (reference sequence). CDR3 in amino acids: CASSLTTRTEAFF. The CDR3 coding sequence is TGTGCCAGCAGTTTGACGACTCGCACTGAAGCTTTCTTT.

The chain links TRBV3-1 to TRBJ2-7; 9 nucleotides line up with TRBD2. This CDR3 region has 13 residues. Germline trimming cut 4 bases from V and 3 bases from J; bases unmatched to any gene: 1. Germline CDR1 is LGHDT and CDR2 is YNNKEL (reference sequence). The chain's CDR3 is CASSRTSDYEQYF. The CDR3 DNA is TGTGCCAGCAGCCGGACTAGCGACTACGAGCAGTACTTC.

This clonotype turned up a few times. A read error may explain this, as a much larger clone is one base away. The chain recombines TRBV7-9 with TRBJ2-1, with TRBD1 identical over 7 bases. The CDR3 extends over 15 amino acids. Germline lookup yields CDR1 SEHNR and CDR2 FQNEAQ (reference sequence). V trimming: 1 base; J trimming: 2 bases; junction bases outside the gene matches: 2. The chain's CDR3 is CASSLGDSTYNEQFF. For the CDR3, the DNA is TGTGCCAGCAGCTTAGGGGACAGCACCTACAATGAGCAGTTCTTC.

The table lists this clonotype with many counts. J is TRBJ2-3 and V is TRBV20-1; D could derive from TRBD1 or TRBD2 (5 bases each). This CDR3 has 14 amino acids. Germline-derived CDR1 and CDR2 are DFQATT and SNEGSKA (reference sequence). V dropped 6 bases and J dropped 5 bases, with 18 bases sitting between them. The CDR3 here is CSAVRSGLEDTQYF. CDR3 in DNA: TGCAGTGCCGTCCGGTCGGGGCTAGAAGATACGCAGTATTTT.

In this sample, this clonotype turned up a few times. The chain employs TRBV6-5 and TRBJ2-1; maybe TRBD2 (5 bases). Trimming stripped 2 bases from V and 4 bases from J, with 12 bases between. This CDR3 contains 15 residues. Germline V CDR1 and CDR2: MNHEY, SVGAGI. This CDR3 reads CASSYRGVSYNEQFF. The CDR3 DNA is TGTGCCAGCAGTTACCGGGGAGTTTCATACAATGAGCAGTTCTTC.

The table lists this clonotype with a few counts. The chain employs TRBV4-1 and TRBJ1-2; D remains ambiguous. This CDR3 has 14 residues. V gave up 4 bases and J gave up 1 base, with 10 bases separating them. Germline V CDR1 and CDR2: MGHRA, YSYEKL. This CDR3 is CASSPGDGNYGYTF. CDR3 bases: TGCGCCAGCAGCCCAGGCGACGGTAACTATGGCTACACCTTC.

The chain combines TRBV10-3 with TRBJ2-2; 8 positions match TRBD2. With V trimmed by 8 bases and J by 1 base, 3 bases remained unmatched. CDR1 and CDR2 from the germline V gene are ENHRY and SYGVKD. The CDR3 has 14 amino acids. The DNA of the CDR3 is TGTGCCATCCGGGGGGGACAGAACACCGGGGAGCTGTTTTTT. Translating gives CAIRGGQNTGELFF.

The chain employs TRBV20-1 and TRBJ2-1; D perhaps matches TRBD1 (5 bases). V lost 0 bases, J lost 5 bases, and 11 bases lay in between. This CDR3 region has 14 residues. CDR1 is DFQATT, CDR2 SNEGSKA, per germline (reference sequence). CDR3 in amino acids: CSARDRRQNNEQFF. The CDR3 DNA reads TGCAGTGCTAGAGATCGTAGACAGAACAATGAGCAGTTCTTC.

This clonotype has a handful of counts. The chain recombines TRBV3-1 with TRBJ1-1; TRBD1 matches at 7 bases. There are 13 residues in the CDR3. The germline V gene encodes CDR1 LGHDT and CDR2 YNNKEL (reference sequence). The ends lost 1 base at V and 12 bases at J; junction bases unmatched: 8. CDR3 DNA: TGTGCCAGCAGCCAAGCGCCCCAGGGGGAGACTTTCTTT. It encodes CASSQAPQGETFF.

The V call is TRBV5-1, the J call TRBJ2-1; TRBD2 matches 8 bases. Germline CDR1 and CDR2: SGHRS and YFSETQ. Trimming took 3 bases from V and 10 from J; bases not matched to a gene: 15. The CDR3 has 16 amino acids. The CDR3 coding sequence is TGCGCCAGCAGCTCCGGGGGACTAGGGGTAATATGGGAGCAGTTCTTC. Translation gives CASSSGGLGVIWEQFF.

This clonotype was found a few times. The gene calls are TRBV6-5 and TRBJ1-4, with D possibly TRBD1 on 6 matching bases. Germline V lookup: CDR1 MNHEY, CDR2 SVGAGI. V lost 0 bases, J lost 7 bases, and 12 bases lay in between. This CDR3 region has 15 residues. Here the CDR3 reads CASSYSGGTSEKLFF. CDR3 nucleotide sequence: TGTGCCAGCAGTTACTCTGGGGGCACGAGTGAAAAACTGTTTTTT.